The 27 T cell receptor beta chains below come from one sample, sequenced in a study of regulatory T cells in long-lasting Graves disease (dated by TCRdb to 2020 to 2023). The time point label for this specimen denotes: persistent/refractory GD, antithyroid drugs over 5 years with positive TRAb. RNA was extracted from PBMCs in TRIzol for both TCR sequencing and RNA sequencing. Libraries were made using multiplex PCR. The instrument given in TCRdb is Illumina HiSeq 4000. To build TCR beta libraries, CDR3 regions were amplified by Arm-PCR using iRepertoire HTBI primers. TCRdb reworked the public reads: Q25 trimming with fastp, MiXCR clone assembly, productive beta chains retained. For every CDR3 protein sequence, its rows merge into one entry that carries the most common genes and DNA. This sample has 700,000 or so distinct CDR3 sequences in its table, and 25% to 35% of those were observed once. The ten largest clones capture around 42% of the sample.

The starting material was peripheral blood mononuclear cells (PBMCs), obtained when the disease was refractory, from a patient treated with antithyroid drugs. The receptors stem from a female donor with Graves disease.

The chain combines TRBV7-9 with TRBJ2-1; 8 bases match TRBD2. Looked up from germline, CDR1 is SEHNR and CDR2 is FQNEAQ (reference sequence). V was pared by 7 bases and J by 6 bases, with 8 bases of the junction left unmatched. This CDR3 comprises 14 residues. The CDR3 bases are TGTGCCAGCATCTCCGGGACTAGAGGCAATGAGCAGTTCTTC. It encodes CASISGTRGNEQFF.

This clonotype was seen a handful of times. The gene calls are TRBV7-9 and TRBJ1-2, with 12 bases lining up with TRBD1. The CDR3 is 17 residues long. Germline CDR1 is SEHNR and CDR2 is FQNEAQ (reference sequence). The V segment lost 5 bases and the J segment 1 base; nucleotides outside the gene matches: 8. The CDR3 DNA reads as TGTGCCAGCAGCCCCGGGACAGGGGGCCCCATTAACTATGGCTACACCTTC. This translates into CASSPGTGGPINYGYTF. Using reference TRBV7-9 and TRBJ1-2 for the parts outside the CDR3, the full variable domain is DTGVSQNPRHKITKRGQNVTFRCDPISEHNRLYWYRQTLGQGPEFLTYFQNEAQLEKSRLLSDRFSAERPKGSFSTLEIQRTEQGDSAMYLCASSPGTGGPINYGYTFGSGTRLTVV.

This chain's CDR3 is CASSHGVSYGSYEQYF. In DNA, the CDR3 is TGTGCCAGCAGCCATGGGGTTTCGTACGGCTCCTACGAGCAGTACTTC. The chain uses TRBV3-1 and TRBJ2-7; D not resolved. The germline gives CDR1 LGHDT, CDR2 YNNKEL (reference sequence). Trimming took 3 bases from V and 0 from J, leaving 15 bases between them. The CDR3 is 16 amino acids.

This sequence joins TRBV6-2 or TRBV6-3 and TRBJ1-2, with 10 bases matching TRBD1. V shed 0 bases, J shed 2 bases, and the junction held 6 bases outside the gene matches. Germline lookup yields CDR1 MNHEY and CDR2 SVGEGT. The CDR3 contains 17 residues. The CDR3 protein is CASSYSGQGSRNYGYTF. The CDR3 DNA is TGTGCCAGCAGTTACTCGGGACAGGGGAGTAGGAACTATGGCTACACCTTC.

This clonotype was detected only a few times. The chain employs TRBV6-1 and TRBJ1-1; tentative D call: TRBD1 (5 bases). The length of the CDR3 is 15 residues. CDR1 and CDR2 from the germline V gene are MNHNS and SASEGT. Deletions cut 4 bases from V and 1 base from J, with 13 bases between. The CDR3 is CASSVSGRRNTEAFF. In nucleotides, the CDR3 is TGTGCCAGCAGTGTCTCAGGGAGGCGGAACACTGAAGCTTTCTTT.

This clonotype was seen many times. The J gene is TRBJ2-7, the V gene TRBV6-5, with D possibly TRBD2 on 6 matching bases. The CDR3 is 17 residues long. With 2 bases removed from V and 2 bases from J, the gap between germline ends came to 19 bases. Germline CDR1 reads MNHEY; CDR2 reads SVGAGI. CDR3 sequence reads: CASSYAKDGGNTYEQYF. Written as DNA, the CDR3 is TGTGCCAGCAGTTACGCAAAGGACGGGGGTAATACCTACGAGCAGTACTTC.

This clonotype appeared many times. The chain is built from TRBV28 and TRBJ1-1; D unresolved. Germline V gene lookup returns CDR1 MDHEN and CDR2 SYDVKM. This CDR3 contains 15 residues. V lost 6 bases and J lost 1, with 15 bases in between. CDR3 residues: CASSIPTHPNTEAFF. DNA for the CDR3: TGTGCCAGCAGCATACCTACCCACCCGAACACTGAAGCTTTCTTT.

The chain recombines TRBV20-1 with TRBJ2-3, with D possibly TRBD2 on 6 matching bases. Germline V gene data show CDR1 as DFQATT and CDR2 as SNEGSKA (reference sequence). Trimming stripped 0 bases from V and 5 bases from J, with 12 bases between. The CDR3 loop spans 14 amino acids. CDR3 coding DNA: TGCAGTGCTAGAGATCTAGAGGGAGGAGATACGCAGTATTTT. Translated: CSARDLEGGDTQYF.

To note about this clonotype: A far larger clone lies a single base away; this is likely a read error. V gene TRBV7-7 combines with J gene TRBJ1-1, with no clear D. The CDR3 contains 13 residues. Germline CDR1 reads SSHAT; CDR2 reads FNYEAQ (reference sequence). The CDR3 sequence: CSSSLEVNTEAFF. The CDR3 DNA follows: TGTTCCAGCAGCTTAGAGGTGAACACTGAAGCTTTCTTT.

The gene calls are TRBV5-6 and TRBJ2-5; D not certain. Looked up from germline, CDR1 is SGHDT and CDR2 is YYEEEE. V gave up 0 bases and J gave up 4 bases, with 10 bases separating them. The CDR3 is 14 amino acids. In DNA, the CDR3 is TGTGCCAGCAGCTTGGAGGGTCATGGAGAGACCCAGTACTTC. Protein product: CASSLEGHGETQYF.

CDR3 DNA: TGTGCCAGCAGCACCACCTCGCTGCTTTCGCTCACTGAAGCTTTCTTT. Translation: CASSTTSLLSLTEAFF. The chain combines TRBV11-2 with TRBJ1-1; D call uncertain. Germline V gene data show CDR1 as SGHAT and CDR2 as FQNNGV. The CDR3 is made up of 16 amino acids. V was shortened by 5 bases and J by 4 bases, with 20 bases between the two germline ends.

This clonotype was seen ten or more times. This chain connects TRBV11-2 to TRBJ2-5, with unresolved D. The CDR3 is 11 residues long. V lost 3 bases, J lost 4 bases, and 3 bases lay in between. The germline V gene encodes CDR1 SGHAT and CDR2 FQNNGV. In nucleotides, the CDR3 is TGTGCCAGCAGCTTTGTAGAGACCCAGTACTTC. It codes for CASSFVETQYF.

The rearrangement uses TRBV28 and TRBJ1-4, with D unclear. Germline CDR1 MDHEN, CDR2 SYDVKM. The CDR3 length is 12 residues. Between the trimmed V and J ends, which lost 6 bases and 11 bases, there was a span of 13 bases. The DNA for the CDR3 is TGTGCCAGCAGGACCCCTGAGGAGAAACTGTTTTTT. Amino acids: CASRTPEEKLFF.

The CDR3 region has the DNA TGTGCCAGCAGCAATACAGGGGGCTGGGAGACCCAGTACTTC. As protein: CASSNTGGWETQYF. The J gene is TRBJ2-5, the V gene TRBV7-9; TRBD1 agrees at 9 bases. The germline V gene has CDR1 SEHNR and CDR2 FQNEAQ (reference sequence). Germline trimming cut 5 bases from V and 5 bases from J; bases unmatched to any gene: 6. This CDR3 comprises 14 residues.

This clonotype was seen a few times. The CDR3 DNA is TGTGCCAGCAGTTTATGGGGGCACGCCACTGAAGCTTTCTTT. The encoded protein is CASSLWGHATEAFF. The chain uses TRBV27 and TRBJ1-1, with D tentatively TRBD1 (6 bases). V dropped 1 base and J dropped 4 bases, with 10 bases sitting between them. CDR3 length: 14 residues. CDR1 and CDR2 from the germline V gene are MNHEY and SMNVEV (reference sequence).

V is TRBV11-2 and J is TRBJ1-2; D is unclear. The germline V gene has CDR1 SGHAT and CDR2 FQNNGV. The CDR3 contains 14 residues. V lost 5 bases to trimming and J lost 2 bases, with 12 bases between them. CDR3 coding DNA: TGTGCCAGCAGCCAAGACCGGGAGAACTATGGCTACACCTTC. Translated, it gives CASSQDRENYGYTF.

Here the CDR3 reads CASSAHQGINSPLHF. CDR3 DNA sequence: TGTGCCAGCAGCGCTCACCAGGGTATCAATTCACCCCTCCACTTT. The chain has TRBV5-5 and TRBJ1-6; a weak D match, TRBD1 (5 bases). The V gene lost 4 bases and the J gene lost 7 bases, with 15 bases spanning the gap. Germline assignment: CDR1 SGHKS and CDR2 YYEKEE (reference sequence). This CDR3 comprises 15 residues.

This clonotype was seen a handful of times. Relative to the germline gene, one junction end is altered; a read error may explain this. The CDR3 loop reads CASSGRDLRNTGAFF. For the CDR3, the DNA is TGTGCCAGCAGTGGTAGGGACCTCCGGAACACTGGAGCTTTCTTT. V and J are TRBV2 and TRBJ1-1, with TRBD1 as a possible D gene (5 bases). CDR1 SNHLY and CDR2 FYNNEI come from the germline V gene. This CDR3 is 15 amino acids long.

The chain joins TRBV30 to TRBJ1-2; 9 nucleotides line up with TRBD1. V lost 1 base to trimming and J lost 8 bases; unmatched junction nucleotides: 5. The CDR3 is 13 residues long. Germline CDR1 reads GTSNPN; CDR2 reads SVGIG (reference sequence). The CDR3 nucleotides read TGTGCCTGGAGTGGGGACAGGGCACAGGGCTACACCTTC. Its protein product is CAWSGDRAQGYTF. Full variable domain (missing parts from reference TRBV30 and TRBJ1-2): SQTIHQWPATLVQPVGSPLSLECTVEGTSNPNLYWYRQAAGRGLQLLFYSVGIGQISSEVPQNLSASRPQDRQFILSSKKLLLSDSGFYLCAWSGDRAQGYTFGSGTRLTVV.

CDR3 DNA: TGTGCCAGCAGGCCGGGGGCTAGCGGTACCGGGGAGCTGTTTTTT. Its protein product is CASRPGASGTGELFF. This chain links TRBV7-9 with TRBJ2-2; possible D gene TRBD2, 7 bases. V shed 6 bases and J shed 5 bases, with 16 bases lying between them. CDR1 is SEHNR, CDR2 FQNEAQ, per germline (reference sequence). The CDR3 spans 15 residues.

This clonotype was seen only a few times. The V and J genes are TRBV6-1 and TRBJ1-5; D is possibly TRBD1 (6 bases). V was clipped by 5 bases and J by 0 bases, with 11 bases between them. Germline V gene lookup returns CDR1 MNHNS and CDR2 SASEGT. This CDR3 comprises 15 residues. The CDR3 region has the DNA TGTGCCAGCAGTACAGGGTTTTATAGCAATCAGCCCCAGCATTTT. Translation: CASSTGFYSNQPQHF.

This rearrangement joins TRBV5-1 to TRBJ1-1, with 9 bases aligning to TRBD1. Germline loops: CDR1 SGHRS, CDR2 YFSETQ. The CDR3 contains 15 residues. Trimming removed 6 bases from V and 4 bases from J; junction bases left unmatched: 10. This chain's CDR3 is CASTFANRGLTEAFF. The DNA of the CDR3 is TGCGCCAGCACTTTCGCAAACAGGGGGCTCACTGAAGCTTTCTTT.

This chain joins TRBV19 and TRBJ1-1; unclear D gene. Germline V lookup: CDR1 LNHDA, CDR2 SQIVND (reference sequence). The CDR3 is made up of 15 amino acids. Trimming removed 6 bases at V and 3 bases at J, with 17 bases between. The CDR3 protein is CASSLDPDGDTEAFF. The CDR3, as DNA: TGTGCCAGTAGCCTTGACCCGGACGGGGACACTGAAGCTTTCTTT.

The chain uses TRBV4-2 and TRBJ2-7, with TRBD2 identical over 8 bases. The germline V gene encodes CDR1 LGHNA and CDR2 YNFKEQ. J was trimmed by 3 bases and V by 4 bases; bases with no gene match: 5. This CDR3 has 14 residues. This CDR3 reads CASSPFLAGYEQYF. CDR3 DNA sequence: TGTGCCAGCAGCCCTTTTCTAGCGGGCTACGAGCAGTACTTC.

V and J are TRBV5-5 and TRBJ2-7; TRBD1 or TRBD2 may be the D gene (6 bases each). Trimming pared 10 bases from V and 3 bases from J, leaving 14 bases between. Germline V gene sequence: CDR1 SGHKS, CDR2 YYEKEE (reference sequence). The CDR3 sequence is 12 residues long. The CDR3 bases are TGTGCCCGCCTTGGAGGGGGCTACGAGCAGTACTTC. It encodes CARLGGGYEQYF. Filled out from reference TRBV5-5 and TRBJ2-7, the complete variable domain reads DAGVTQSPTHLIKTRGQQVTLRCSPISGHKSVSWYQQVLGQGPQFIFQYYEKEERGRGNFPDRFSARQFPNYSSELNVNALLLGDSALYLCARLGGGYEQYFGPGTRLTVT.

V and J are TRBV6-5 and TRBJ2-7; D perhaps matches TRBD1 (5 bases). V lost 0 bases to trimming and J lost 5 bases, with 14 bases between them. The germline gives CDR1 MNHEY, CDR2 SVGAGI. The CDR3 totals 15 residues. DNA of the CDR3: TGTGCCAGCAGTTACTCGGGGCAGCTTCTCGACGAGCAGTACTTC. It translates to CASSYSGQLLDEQYF.

This clonotype was seen a handful of times. The rearrangement links TRBV12-3 or TRBV12-4 to TRBJ1-2, with D unresolved. V lost 7 bases, J lost 5 bases, and 11 bases lay in between. The length of the CDR3 is 12 residues. DNA of the CDR3: TGTGCCAGCAATGGCTTTGGGTATGGCTACACCTTC. Translating gives CASNGFGYGYTF.